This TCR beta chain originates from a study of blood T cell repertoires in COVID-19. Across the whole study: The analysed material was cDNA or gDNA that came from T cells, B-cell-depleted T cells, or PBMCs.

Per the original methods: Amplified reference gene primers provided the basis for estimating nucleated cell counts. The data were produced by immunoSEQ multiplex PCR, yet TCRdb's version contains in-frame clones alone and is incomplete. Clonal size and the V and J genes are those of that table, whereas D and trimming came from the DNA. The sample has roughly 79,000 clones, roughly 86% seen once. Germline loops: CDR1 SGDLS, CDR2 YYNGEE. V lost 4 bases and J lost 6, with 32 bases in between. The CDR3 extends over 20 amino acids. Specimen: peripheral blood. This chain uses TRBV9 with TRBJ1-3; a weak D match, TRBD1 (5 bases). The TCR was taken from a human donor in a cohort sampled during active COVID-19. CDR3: CASSPSNPFLNRHNTNTIYF. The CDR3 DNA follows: TGTGCCAGCAGCCCCAGTAACCCCTTCCTAAACAGGCATAATACAAACACCATATATTTT.